Following are 23 T cell receptor beta chains from one sample sequenced in a study of response to subunit inactivated influenza vaccine. MiXCR, applied by TCRdb to the RT-PCR reads, yields one record per CDR3 protein. Altogether 800,000 or so distinct CDR3 sequences are present, less than 25% being singletons, with the ten largest covering 10%. The sequencing here drew on PBMCs from blood, taken approximately 5 days after vaccination. The receptor set was obtained from a man aged 45 to 65 who received an inactivated influenza vaccine.

The V and J genes are TRBV5-1 and TRBJ1-6, with 10 bases identical to TRBD1. CDR3 size: 13 residues. Germline CDR1 is SGHRS and CDR2 is YFSETQ. After removal of 4 bases from V and 9 bases from J, the junction contained 1 base not matched to a gene. The CDR3 here is CASSGDRGSPLHF. Here the CDR3 DNA reads TGCGCCAGCAGCGGGGACAGGGGTTCACCCCTCCACTTT. Looking up the rest from reference TRBV5-1 and TRBJ1-6 gives the full variable domain: KAGVTQTPRYLIKTRGQQVTLSCSPISGHRSVSWYQQTPGQGLQFLFEYFSETQRNKGNFPGRFSGRQFSNSRSEMNVSTLELGDSALYLCASSGDRGSPLHFGNGTRLTVT.

This CDR3 reads CSAHGVTSGRPTGELFF. CDR3 coding DNA: TGCAGCGCCCATGGAGTGACTAGCGGGAGGCCGACCGGGGAGCTGTTTTTT. The rearrangement uses TRBV29-1 and TRBJ2-2; 13 nucleotides agree with TRBD2. The CDR3 length is 17 residues. The trim removed 7 bases at V and 5 bases at J, leaving 13 bases unmatched. Germline CDR1 SQVTM, CDR2 ANQGSEA.

This clonotype was observed many times. The chain uses TRBV12-5 and TRBJ2-3; D gene ambiguous. V was cut by 0 bases and J by 0 bases, with 22 bases left in between. This CDR3 is built from 20 residues. Germline lookup yields CDR1 LGHNT and CDR2 FRNRAP. CDR3 sequence: CASGLVLPRVVQPSTDTQYF. The CDR3 DNA follows: TGTGCTAGTGGTTTGGTCCTCCCACGAGTCGTACAGCCTAGCACAGATACGCAGTATTTT.

A few counts support this clonotype. The chain is built from TRBV12-3 or TRBV12-4 and TRBJ1-3; TRBD1 is a possible D gene (6 bases). The CDR3 sequence is 15 residues long. Trimming left V 6 bases short and J 0 bases short, with 12 bases between. CDR3 in amino acids: CASRSTGHSGNTIYF. CDR3 DNA sequence: TGTGCCAGCAGATCGACAGGTCACTCTGGAAACACCATATATTTT.

Only one count was recorded for this clonotype. The V gene is TRBV15, the J gene TRBJ2-6, with D possibly called TRBD1 or TRBD2 (5 bases each). The CDR3 contains 17 residues. In germline, CDR1 is LNHNV, CDR2 YYDKDF (reference sequence). Trimming stripped 5 bases from V and 4 bases from J, with 18 bases between. The CDR3 here is CATSGARDLAGANVLTF. The CDR3 DNA sequence: TGTGCCACCAGCGGCGCCAGGGACCTCGCCGGGGCCAACGTCCTGACTTTC. Combining the CDR3 with reference TRBV15 and TRBJ2-6 gives the whole variable domain DAMVIQNPRYQVTQFGKPVTLSCSQTLNHNVMYWYQQKSSQAPKLLFHYYDKDFNNEADTPDNFQSRRPNTSFCFLDIRSPGLGDTAMYLCATSGARDLAGANVLTFGAGSRLTVL.

The CDR3 reads CASSLGSGTPYGYTF. The CDR3 DNA sequence: TGTGCCAGCAGTTTAGGCTCCGGGACTCCCTATGGCTACACCTTC. This chain links TRBV12-3 or TRBV12-4 with TRBJ1-2, with D maybe TRBD1 (5 bases). Trimming shortened V by 1 base and J by 4 bases, and 13 bases separated the two germline ends. The CDR3 covers 15 residues.

This clonotype was seen a handful of times. The rearrangement joins TRBV7-2 to TRBJ2-5; no clear D gene. The V and J ends lost 2 bases and 5 bases respectively, with 6 bases between them. CDR3 length: 12 amino acids. Per germline, CDR1 SGHTA and CDR2 FQGNSA. In DNA form, the CDR3 reads TGTGCCAGCAGCTTATTTTGGGAGACCCAGTACTTC. Encoded protein: CASSLFWETQYF. The complete variable domain, with remaining parts taken from reference TRBV7-2 and TRBJ2-5, reads GAGVSQSPSNKVTEKGKDVELRCDPISGHTALYWYRQSLGQGLEFLIYFQGNSAPDKSGLPSDRFSAERTGGSVSTLTIQRTQQEDSAVYLCASSLFWETQYFGPGTRLLVL.

This clonotype came up a few times. V gene TRBV27 combines with J gene TRBJ2-1; TRBD2 agrees at 9 bases. The V gene's germline CDR1 is MNHEY and CDR2 SMNVEV (reference sequence). The V gene end was trimmed by 4 bases and the J gene end by 7 bases; junction bases not matched to a gene: 5. This CDR3 is built from 14 residues. The CDR3 spells CASSYSGSENEQFF. The CDR3 DNA reads TGTGCCAGCAGTTATAGCGGGAGTGAAAATGAGCAGTTCTTC.

The genes are TRBV12-3 or TRBV12-4 and TRBJ2-3, with a possible D match to TRBD2 (6 bases). Between the trimmed V and J ends, which lost 2 bases and 12 bases, there was a span of 9 bases. This CDR3 spans 11 amino acids. CDR3 loop: CASSLRDSQYF. The CDR3 DNA reads as TGTGCCAGCAGTTTACGGGACTCACAGTATTTT.

This rearrangement joins TRBV11-2 to TRBJ2-1, with TRBD2 identical over 11 bases. V shed 4 bases, J shed 3 bases, and the junction held 5 bases outside the gene matches. CDR3 length equals 16 residues. Looked up from germline, CDR1 is SGHAT and CDR2 is FQNNGV. Here the CDR3 reads CASSSIAGGRYNEQFF. Written as DNA, the CDR3 is TGTGCCAGCAGCTCCATAGCGGGGGGGCGCTACAATGAGCAGTTCTTC. The variable domain in full, with the rest retrieved from reference TRBV11-2 and TRBJ2-1, is EAGVAQSPRYKIIEKRQSVAFWCNPISGHATLYWYQQILGQGPKLLIQFQNNGVVDDSQLPKDRFSAERLKGVDSTLKIQPAKLEDSAVYLCASSSIAGGRYNEQFFGPGTRLTVL.

The rearrangement joins TRBV29-1 to TRBJ2-1, with TRBD2 matching 10 bases. The trim removed 0 bases at V and 6 bases at J, leaving 5 bases unmatched. The germline gives CDR1 SQVTM, CDR2 ANQGSEA. The CDR3 extends over 15 amino acids. The CDR3 sequence: CSVEDPGTSVNEQFF. CDR3 sequence (DNA): TGCAGCGTTGAAGATCCCGGGACTAGCGTCAATGAGCAGTTCTTC.

In its sample, this clonotype was seen a few times. The chain employs TRBV7-9 and TRBJ2-7; D gene uncertain. V lost 2 bases and J 2 bases, leaving 13 bases between the germline ends. CDR1 is SEHNR and CDR2 is FQNEAQ in the germline V gene (reference sequence). The CDR3 consists of 15 residues. This CDR3 is CASSLNPQPPYEQYF. The CDR3 bases are TGTGCCAGCAGCTTAAACCCACAGCCACCCTACGAGCAGTACTTC.

This clonotype has more than one count but fewer than ten. The chain has TRBV20-1 and TRBJ1-2; 7 positions agree with TRBD1. The J segment lost 5 bases and the V segment lost 5 bases, leaving 8 bases of the junction unmatched. CDR3 size: 13 residues. The germline V gene has CDR1 DFQATT and CDR2 SNEGSKA (reference sequence). CDR3 nucleotide sequence: TGCAGTGCTGAACCGACAGGGAATTATGGCTACACCTTC. Protein product: CSAEPTGNYGYTF.

The J gene is TRBJ2-7, the V gene TRBV5-1; 12 bases align to TRBD2. V trimming: 0 bases; J trimming: 5 bases; junction bases outside the gene matches: 9. Germline lookup yields CDR1 SGHRS and CDR2 YFSETQ. The CDR3 has 17 amino acids. CDR3 bases: TGCGCCAGCAGCTTGGGGACTAGCGGGACTATTGTCGACGAGCAGTACTTC. This translates into CASSLGTSGTIVDEQYF.

V usage is TRBV2 and J usage is TRBJ2-1; 7 nucleotides line up with TRBD2. The CDR3 extends over 15 amino acids. V lost 5 bases and J lost 0; bases outside the gene matches: 4. Germline CDR1 is SNHLY and CDR2 is FYNNEI. CDR3 in amino acids: CASSWGGSSYNEQFF. In DNA form, the CDR3 reads TGTGCCAGCAGTTGGGGGGGAAGCTCCTACAATGAGCAGTTCTTC.

This clonotype was counted between two and nine times. The chain is built from TRBV4-1 and TRBJ2-1; TRBD2 matches at 13 bases. The germline CDR1 and CDR2 sequences are MGHRA and YSYEKL. J lost 4 bases, V lost 3 bases, and 3 bases had no gene match. This CDR3 is built from 16 residues. CDR3 region: CASSQTSGGYYNEQFF. DNA of the CDR3: TGCGCCAGCAGCCAGACTAGCGGGGGGTATTACAATGAGCAGTTCTTC.

The chain joins TRBV20-1 to TRBJ2-3, with D perhaps matching TRBD1 (6 bases). This CDR3 contains 15 residues. V shed 1 base and J shed 9 bases, with 20 bases lying between them. CDR1 and CDR2 (germline): DFQATT, SNEGSKA (reference sequence). CDR3 nucleotide sequence: TGCAGTGCTAGAGTGGGGGCGGAAACACTACTGACGCAGTATTTT. It codes for CSARVGAETLLTQYF.

This clonotype was observed many times. At one of its ends the junction is not consistent with the germline gene, which may arise from a read error. This chain uses TRBV7-2 with TRBJ1-2; 8 nucleotides match TRBD1. This CDR3 has 13 residues. Germline V gene lookup returns CDR1 SGHTA and CDR2 FQGNSA. CDR3 sequence reads: CASSRRMDREVDF. The CDR3 DNA sequence: TGTGCCAGCAGCAGGAGAATGGACAGGGAGGTTGATTTC.

This clonotype was counted a few times. V is TRBV30 and J is TRBJ2-5, with D maybe TRBD1 (5 bases). The V and J ends lost 5 bases and 0 bases respectively, with 10 bases between them. Germline assignment: CDR1 GTSNPN and CDR2 SVGIG (reference sequence). The CDR3 is made up of 13 amino acids. CDR3 in DNA: TGTGCCTGGGACAGATCGTACCAAGAGACCCAGTACTTC. As protein: CAWDRSYQETQYF. Together with reference TRBV30 and TRBJ2-5, the CDR3 gives the full variable domain: SQTIHQWPATLVQPVGSPLSLECTVEGTSNPNLYWYRQAAGRGLQLLFYSVGIGQISSEVPQNLSASRPQDRQFILSSKKLLLSDSGFYLCAWDRSYQETQYFGPGTRLLVL.

This clonotype showed up many times. V usage is TRBV29-1 and J usage is TRBJ2-2; 8 bases align to TRBD1. The CDR3 contains 13 residues. Germline V gene data show CDR1 as SQVTM and CDR2 as ANQGSEA. After removal of 3 bases from V and 3 bases from J, the junction contained 0 bases not matched to a gene. CDR3 sequence: CSVDRGHTGELFF. The CDR3 region has the DNA TGCAGCGTTGACAGGGGGCACACCGGGGAGCTGTTTTTT.

This clonotype was counted only a few times. The chain links TRBV24-1 to TRBJ2-7, with a tentative D call TRBD2 (6 bases). The CDR3 contains 12 residues. V was trimmed by 9 bases and J by 5 bases, leaving 13 bases between them. Germline V gene sequence: CDR1 KGHDR, CDR2 SFDVKD. The DNA for the CDR3 is TGTGCCACCGGGGATCGCGGGGACGAGCAGTACTTC. Amino acid sequence: CATGDRGDEQYF.

This chain links TRBV20-1 with TRBJ2-3, with 8 bases matching TRBD2. The length of the CDR3 is 12 residues. V was clipped by 6 bases and J by 4 bases; unmatched bases: 3. In germline, CDR1 is DFQATT, CDR2 SNEGSKA (reference sequence). CDR3 DNA: TGCAGTGCGAGCGGGGGACCAGATACGCAGTATTTT. This codes for CSASGGPDTQYF.

Only a few counts were recorded for this clonotype. V and J are TRBV7-6 and TRBJ2-7; perhaps TRBD1 as D (6 bases). CDR1 and CDR2 (germline): SGHVS, FNYEAQ. V lost 4 bases to trimming and J lost 10 bases, with 17 bases between them. This CDR3 spans 13 amino acids. The CDR3 loop is CASSSKMTGLQYF. The CDR3 DNA reads TGTGCCAGCAGCTCAAAAATGACAGGTCTTCAGTACTTC.